This passage covers 4 T cell receptor beta chains from one sample sequenced in a study of blood T cell repertoires in COVID-19. The assay was immunoSEQ multiplex PCR, and TCRdb's table has in-frame clones only and misses some. The profile shows about 330,000 clones, around 82% of them singletons. The sequencing sample was made of peripheral blood. These receptors all come from a woman in her 50s with acute or convalescent COVID-19.

J is TRBJ1-1 and V is TRBV20-1; D may be TRBD1 (6 bases). Germline loops: CDR1 DFQATT, CDR2 SNEGSKA (reference sequence). The V gene lost 6 bases and the J gene lost 1 base, with 6 bases spanning the gap. This CDR3 is built from 11 residues. CDR3 amino acids: CSAGQNTEAFF. The CDR3 nucleotides read TGCAGTGCGGGACAGAACACTGAAGCTTTCTTT.

The CDR3 region is CASSLGQGLQQSPLHF. The CDR3 region has the DNA TGTGCCAGCAGCCTGGGACAGGGGCTACAGCAGTCACCCCTCCACTTT. The chain joins TRBV5-6 to TRBJ1-6; 10 nucleotides match TRBD1. Germline loops: CDR1 SGHDT, CDR2 YYEEEE. Germline trimming cut 4 bases from V and 10 bases from J; bases unmatched to any gene: 11. The CDR3 is made up of 16 amino acids.

This clone was detected once. One end of the junction varies from germline; a read error may be responsible. The rearrangement uses TRBV19 and TRBJ2-2; a weak D match, TRBD1 (6 bases). The CDR3 loop spans 16 amino acids. Germline CDR1 is LNHDA and CDR2 is SQIVND (reference sequence). In nucleotides, the CDR3 is TGTGCCAGTAGTGCCTGGGACACAGGGAACGCCGGGGAGCTGTTTTTT. Its translation: CASSAWDTGNAGELFF.

This clone has only a few counts. The chain combines TRBV30 with TRBJ2-5, with D tentatively TRBD1 (6 bases). CDR3 length: 14 amino acids. The V end lost 0 bases, the J end lost 4 bases, and 12 bases lay between the germline ends. From germline, CDR1 is GTSNPN and CDR2 SVGIG (reference sequence). The CDR3 DNA sequence: TGTGCCTGGAGTGTACAGGGACATTTAGAGACCCAGTACTTC. It is translated as CAWSVQGHLETQYF.